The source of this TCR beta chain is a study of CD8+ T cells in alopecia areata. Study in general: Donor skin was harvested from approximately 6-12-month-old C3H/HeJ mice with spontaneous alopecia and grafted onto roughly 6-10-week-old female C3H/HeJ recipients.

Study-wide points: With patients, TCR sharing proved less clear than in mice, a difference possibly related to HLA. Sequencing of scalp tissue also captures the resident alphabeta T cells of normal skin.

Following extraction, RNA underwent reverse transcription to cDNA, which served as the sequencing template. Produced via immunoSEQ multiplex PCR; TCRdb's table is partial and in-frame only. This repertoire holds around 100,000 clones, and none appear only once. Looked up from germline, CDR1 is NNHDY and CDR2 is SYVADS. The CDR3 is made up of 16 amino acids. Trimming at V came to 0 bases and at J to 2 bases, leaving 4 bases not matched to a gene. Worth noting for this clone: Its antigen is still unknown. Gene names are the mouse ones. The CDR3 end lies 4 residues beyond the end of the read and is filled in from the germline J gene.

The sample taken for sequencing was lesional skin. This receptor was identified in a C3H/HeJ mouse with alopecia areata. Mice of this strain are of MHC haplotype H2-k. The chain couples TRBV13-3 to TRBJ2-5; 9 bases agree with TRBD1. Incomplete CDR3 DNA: TGTGCCAGCAGTGATGGGACAGGGGCCGTCCAAGAC. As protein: CASSDGTGAVQD. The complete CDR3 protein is CASSDGTGAVQDTQYF.